Listed below are T cell receptor beta chains from one sample, sequenced in a study of alternative splicing in chronic myeloid leukemia remission. After re-calling the bulk RNA-seq reads, TCRdb lists one entry per CDR3 protein, DNA absent. The sample records about 190 distinct CDR3 sequences, 80% to 95% being singletons. The sequencing sample was made of PBMCs. These receptors were obtained from a person aged 30-49 years in good health. Both conserved end residues are part of each CDR3. Where a row states a size, it is once, few, many or the class of an expanded clone; other rows omit it.

j_call	cdr3_length	v_call	clone_size	cdr3_aa
TRBJ2-2	16	TRBV3-1	-	CASSHWTSGSTGELFF
TRBJ2-7	14	TRBV18	-	CASSPGSENYEQYF
TRBJ2-1	24	TRBV7-4	-	CASSPWGAATSRKEREGPGHEQFF
TRBJ2-7	14	TRBV6-6	-	CASRSSGALYEQYF
TRBJ1-1	12	TRBV6-1	-	CASRTVNTEAFF
TRBJ2-7	15	TRBV10-3	-	CAISESIDNSYEQYF
TRBJ2-7	13	TRBV7-2	once	CASSPSGSYEQYF
TRBJ2-7	10	TRBV29-1	-	CSVGSNEQYF
TRBJ1-3	15	TRBV27	-	CASATRNREGNTIYF
TRBJ2-7	11	TRBV20-1	once	CSAKQSYEQYF
TRBJ2-7	16	TRBV7-8	-	CASSLRTSADSYEQYF
TRBJ2-3	15	TRBV5-1	-	CASSPIAGAADTQYF
TRBJ2-2	15	TRBV7-9	-	CASSLVSANTGELFF
TRBJ1-1	13	TRBV19	-	CASSITVNTEAFF
TRBJ2-3	16	TRBV12-3/TRBV12-4	-	CASSFGTAYRADTQYF
TRBJ2-5	13	TRBV5-6	-	CASSLGRSETQYF
TRBJ1-2	14	TRBV9	-	CASSVADRVYGYTF
TRBJ2-1	15	TRBV7-2	-	CASRFHSGGWNEQFF
TRBJ1-2	17	TRBV28	-	CASSAHNRDGDSYGYTF
TRBJ2-2	15	TRBV5-5	once	CASSLGWDGSGELFF
TRBJ1-2	13	TRBV5-6	few	CASSLGTIYGYTF
TRBJ2-3	16	TRBV7-2	-	CASSNTGTSGTDTQYF
TRBJ1-1	14	TRBV20-1	-	CSARGAREYTEAFF
TRBJ2-7	15	TRBV27	once	CASSFLAAGSYEQYF
TRBJ2-7	15	TRBV4-3	-	CASSQSTSGSYEQYF